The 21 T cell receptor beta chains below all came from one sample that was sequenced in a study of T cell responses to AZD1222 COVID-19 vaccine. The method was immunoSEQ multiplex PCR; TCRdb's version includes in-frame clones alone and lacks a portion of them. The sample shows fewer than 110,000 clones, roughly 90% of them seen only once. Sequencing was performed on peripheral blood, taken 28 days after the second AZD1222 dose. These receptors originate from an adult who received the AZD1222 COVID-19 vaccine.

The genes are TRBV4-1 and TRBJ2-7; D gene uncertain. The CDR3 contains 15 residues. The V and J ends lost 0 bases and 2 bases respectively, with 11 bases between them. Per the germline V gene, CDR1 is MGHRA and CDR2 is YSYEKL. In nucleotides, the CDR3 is TGCGCCAGCAGCCAAGATCTTGTCGGAACCTACGAGCAGTACTTC. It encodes CASSQDLVGTYEQYF.

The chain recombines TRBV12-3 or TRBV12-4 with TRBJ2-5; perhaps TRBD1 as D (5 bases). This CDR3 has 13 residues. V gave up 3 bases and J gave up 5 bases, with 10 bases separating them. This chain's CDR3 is CASSFRGLETQYF. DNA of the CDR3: TGTGCCAGCAGTTTTAGGGGTTTGGAGACCCAGTACTTC.

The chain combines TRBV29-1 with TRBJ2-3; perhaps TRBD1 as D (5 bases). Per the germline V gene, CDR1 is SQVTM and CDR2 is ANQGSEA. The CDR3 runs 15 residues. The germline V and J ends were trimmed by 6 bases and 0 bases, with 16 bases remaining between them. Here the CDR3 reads CSVAHQGPSTDTQYF. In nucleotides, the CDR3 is TGCAGCGTCGCGCATCAGGGCCCTAGCACAGATACGCAGTATTTT.

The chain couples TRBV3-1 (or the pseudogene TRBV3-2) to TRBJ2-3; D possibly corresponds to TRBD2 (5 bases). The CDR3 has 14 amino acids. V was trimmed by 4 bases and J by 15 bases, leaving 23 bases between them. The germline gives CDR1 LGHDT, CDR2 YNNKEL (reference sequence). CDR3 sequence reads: CASSPRTGTDTPYF. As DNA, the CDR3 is TGTGCCAGCAGCCCACGGACTGGCACAGATACGCCCTATTTT.

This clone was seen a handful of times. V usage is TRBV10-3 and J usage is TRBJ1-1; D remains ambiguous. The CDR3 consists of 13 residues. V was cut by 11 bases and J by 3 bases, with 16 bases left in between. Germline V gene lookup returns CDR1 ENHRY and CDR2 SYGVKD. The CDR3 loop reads CAVKLTGDTEAFF. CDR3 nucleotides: TGTGCCGTCAAACTGACGGGAGACACTGAAGCTTTCTTT.

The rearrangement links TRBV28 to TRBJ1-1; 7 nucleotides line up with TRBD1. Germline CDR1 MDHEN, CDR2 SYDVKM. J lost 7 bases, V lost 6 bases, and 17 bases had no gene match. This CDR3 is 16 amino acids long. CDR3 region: CASRGGLRQGSDEAFF. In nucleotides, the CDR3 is TGTGCCAGCAGGGGAGGTCTTCGACAGGGTAGCGATGAAGCTTTCTTT.

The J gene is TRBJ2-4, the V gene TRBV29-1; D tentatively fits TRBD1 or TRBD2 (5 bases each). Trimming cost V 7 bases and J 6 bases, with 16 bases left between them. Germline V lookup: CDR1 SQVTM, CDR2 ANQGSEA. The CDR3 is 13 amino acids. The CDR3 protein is CSALTPGGNIQYF. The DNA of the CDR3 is TGCAGCGCGCTAACCCCTGGGGGAAACATTCAGTACTTC.

The CDR3 protein is CATSRDLQEKGYTF. The CDR3 DNA reads as TGTGCCACCAGCAGAGATCTACAGGAGAAAGGCTACACCTTC. The chain links TRBV15 to TRBJ1-2; D is possibly TRBD1 (5 bases). Germline-derived CDR1 and CDR2 are LNHNV and YYDKDF (reference sequence). Trimming removed 0 bases from V and 8 bases from J, with 13 bases in between. The CDR3 is made up of 14 amino acids.

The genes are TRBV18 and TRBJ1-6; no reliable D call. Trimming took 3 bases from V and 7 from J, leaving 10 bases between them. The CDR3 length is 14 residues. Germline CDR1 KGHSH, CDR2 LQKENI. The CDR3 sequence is CASSPEQWNSPLHF. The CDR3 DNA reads TGTGCCAGCTCACCGGAACAGTGGAATTCACCCCTCCACTTT.

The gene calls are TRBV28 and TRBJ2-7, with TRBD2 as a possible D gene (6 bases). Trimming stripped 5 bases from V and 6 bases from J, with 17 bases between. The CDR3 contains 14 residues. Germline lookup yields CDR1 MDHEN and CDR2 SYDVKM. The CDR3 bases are TGTGCCAGCAGTGCACAAGGATTGGGGGGCGAGCAGTACTTC. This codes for CASSAQGLGGEQYF.

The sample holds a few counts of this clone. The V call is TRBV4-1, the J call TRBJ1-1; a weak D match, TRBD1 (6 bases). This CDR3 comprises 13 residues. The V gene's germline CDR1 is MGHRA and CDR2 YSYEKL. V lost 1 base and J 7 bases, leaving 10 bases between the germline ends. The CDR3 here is CASSQGGHLEAFF. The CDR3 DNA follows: TGCGCCAGCAGCCAAGGGGGACATCTTGAAGCTTTCTTT.

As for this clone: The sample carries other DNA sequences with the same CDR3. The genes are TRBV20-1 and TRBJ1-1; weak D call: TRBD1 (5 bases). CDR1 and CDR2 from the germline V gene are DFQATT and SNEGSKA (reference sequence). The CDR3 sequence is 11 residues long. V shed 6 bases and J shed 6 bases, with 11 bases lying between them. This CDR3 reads CSARDPPEAFF. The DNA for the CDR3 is TGCAGTGCCCGGGACCCTCCTGAAGCTTTCTTT.

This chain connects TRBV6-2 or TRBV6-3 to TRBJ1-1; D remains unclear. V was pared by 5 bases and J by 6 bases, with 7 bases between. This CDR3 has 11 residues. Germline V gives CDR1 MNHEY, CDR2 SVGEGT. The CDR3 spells CASSDTAEAFF. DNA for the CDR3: TGTGCCAGCAGTGACACGGCTGAAGCTTTCTTT.

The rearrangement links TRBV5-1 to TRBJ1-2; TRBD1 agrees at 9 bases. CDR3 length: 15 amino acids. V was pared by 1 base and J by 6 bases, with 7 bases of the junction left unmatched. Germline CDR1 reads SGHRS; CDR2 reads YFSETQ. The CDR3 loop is CASSLPTGDRDGYTF. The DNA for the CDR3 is TGCGCCAGCAGCTTGCCTACTGGGGACAGGGATGGCTACACCTTC.

The CDR3 sequence is CASSIVADYNQPQHF. The CDR3 DNA sequence: TGTGCCAGTAGTATAGTGGCAGACTACAATCAGCCCCAGCATTTT. The chain carries TRBV19 and TRBJ1-5; D is unclear. The CDR3 covers 15 residues. V was clipped by 1 base and J by 3 bases, with 10 bases between them. Germline V gene lookup returns CDR1 LNHDA and CDR2 SQIVND (reference sequence).

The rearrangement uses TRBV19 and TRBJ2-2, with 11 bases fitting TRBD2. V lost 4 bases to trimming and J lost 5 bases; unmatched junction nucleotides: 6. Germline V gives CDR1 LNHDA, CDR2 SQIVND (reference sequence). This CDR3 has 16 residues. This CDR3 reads CASSRYGTSGTGELFF. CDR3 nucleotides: TGTGCCAGTAGTAGGTACGGGACTAGCGGTACCGGGGAGCTGTTTTTT.

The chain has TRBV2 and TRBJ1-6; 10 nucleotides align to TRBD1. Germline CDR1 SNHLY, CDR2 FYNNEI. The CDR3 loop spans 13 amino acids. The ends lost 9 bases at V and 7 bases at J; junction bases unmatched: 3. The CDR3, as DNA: TGTGCCAGGGAGGGACAGGGGAATTCACCCCTCCACTTT. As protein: CAREGQGNSPLHF. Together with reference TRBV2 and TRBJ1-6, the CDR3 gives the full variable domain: EPEVTQTPSHQVTQMGQEVILRCVPISNHLYFYWYRQILGQKVEFLVSFYNNEISEKSEIFDDQFSVERPDGSNFTLKIRSTKLEDSAMYFCAREGQGNSPLHFGNGTRLTVT.

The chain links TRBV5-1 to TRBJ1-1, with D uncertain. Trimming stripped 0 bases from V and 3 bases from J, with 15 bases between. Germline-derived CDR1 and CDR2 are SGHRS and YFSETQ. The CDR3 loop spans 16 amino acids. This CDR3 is CASSLEGGSRDTEAFF. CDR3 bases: TGCGCCAGCAGCTTGGAGGGAGGGTCGCGGGACACTGAAGCTTTCTTT.

This CDR3 is CASILRASAATDTQYF. CDR3 sequence (DNA): TGTGCCAGCATCCTGAGGGCTAGCGCCGCCACAGATACGCAGTATTTT. The chain is built from TRBV28 and TRBJ2-3; tentative D call: TRBD2 (6 bases). Trimming cost V 7 bases and J 2 bases, with 19 bases left between them. This CDR3 spans 16 amino acids. The germline gives CDR1 MDHEN, CDR2 SYDVKM.

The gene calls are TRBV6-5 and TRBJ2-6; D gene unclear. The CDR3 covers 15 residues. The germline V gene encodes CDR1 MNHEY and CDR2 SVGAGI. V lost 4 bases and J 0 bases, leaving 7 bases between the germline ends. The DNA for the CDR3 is TGTGCCAGCAGTTCAAGGTTCTCTGGGGCCAACGTCCTGACTTTC. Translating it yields CASSSRFSGANVLTF.

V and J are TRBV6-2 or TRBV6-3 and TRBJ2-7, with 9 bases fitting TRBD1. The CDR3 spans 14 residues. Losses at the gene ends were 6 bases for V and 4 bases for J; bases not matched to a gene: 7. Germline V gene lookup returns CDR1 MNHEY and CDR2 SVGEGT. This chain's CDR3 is CASSTGTGRYEQYF. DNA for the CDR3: TGTGCCAGCAGCACCGGGACAGGGCGGTACGAGCAGTACTTC.